Listed here are 17 T cell receptor beta chains from one sample, sequenced in a study of cytomegalovirus exposure and HLA in healthy donors (dated by TCRdb to 2016 to 2017). Receptor amplification or capture employed the immunoSEQ multiplex PCR assay. TCRdb obtained this table from immuneACCESS and retained in-frame rearrangements with V and J assigned. These tables miss some clones; where compared with another copy, unresolved V genes account for less than half of the shortfall, and the remainder is unexplained. The sample data list about 180,000 clones, and around 84% of these were observed just once. Of the sample, about 16% is held by the ten largest clones. The material sequenced was PBMCs. Source of these receptors: a man aged 18-30 years in good health and CMV-seropositive.

This clone appeared a few times. The rearrangement links TRBV6-6 to TRBJ2-1; 12 nucleotides match TRBD1. This CDR3 is built from 16 residues. Trimming cost V 4 bases and J 11 bases; bases outside gene matches: 12. CDR1 is MNHNY, CDR2 SVGAGI, per germline (reference sequence). CDR3 in DNA: TGTGCCAGCAGTTTGGGACAGGGGGCTAAGCGGGCGAAGCAGTTCTTC. Its protein product is CASSLGQGAKRAKQFF.

The chain combines TRBV11-3 with TRBJ1-1, with a weak D call TRBD1 (5 bases). V was pared by 5 bases and J by 5 bases, with 9 bases between. This CDR3 has 12 residues. Germline V CDR1 and CDR2: SGHNT, YENEEA. In DNA, the CDR3 is TGTGCCAGCAGCAATAGGGGTACTGAAGCTTTCTTT. Amino acids: CASSNRGTEAFF.

The chain joins TRBV28 to TRBJ1-2, with 8 bases aligning to TRBD1. Germline CDR1 and CDR2: MDHEN and SYDVKM. This CDR3 is built from 14 residues. Trimming removed 8 bases from V and 4 bases from J; junction bases left unmatched: 9. CDR3 loop: CASSPGGSGYGYTF. The CDR3 DNA follows: TGTGCCAGCTCCCCAGGGGGCAGTGGCTATGGCTACACCTTC.

This clone has only one observation. The chain joins TRBV7-9 to TRBJ1-5, with D maybe TRBD1 (5 bases). V lost 1 base and J lost 3, with 13 bases in between. The CDR3 has 16 amino acids. Looked up from germline, CDR1 is SEHNR and CDR2 is FQNEAQ (reference sequence). CDR3 in amino acids: CASSLDTGGNNQPQHF. Written as DNA, the CDR3 is TGTGCCAGCAGCTTAGATACGGGGGGGAACAATCAGCCCCAGCATTTT.

V usage is TRBV11-2 and J usage is TRBJ1-4; D is ambiguous. Germline assignment: CDR1 SGHAT and CDR2 FQNNGV. Trimming left V 5 bases short and J 0 bases short, with 16 bases between. CDR3 length: 17 amino acids. The CDR3 DNA is TGTGCCAGCAGCAGTGGAACGGCGGTTGCAACTAATGAAAAACTGTTTTTT. It yields the protein CASSSGTAVATNEKLFF.

This clone showed up just a few times. The J gene is TRBJ1-2, the V gene TRBV20-1; possibly TRBD1 for D (6 bases). The CDR3 has 11 residues. From germline, CDR1 is DFQATT and CDR2 SNEGSKA (reference sequence). The V and J ends lost 7 bases and 4 bases respectively, with 10 bases between them. This CDR3 reads CSGRDIYGYTF. The CDR3 nucleotides read TGCAGTGGACGGGACATCTATGGCTACACCTTC.

CDR3 residues: CASRTKETGNYGYTF. CDR3 in DNA: TGTGCCAGTAGGACCAAGGAGACAGGGAACTATGGCTACACCTTC. The V call is TRBV19, the J call TRBJ1-2; 7 bases are a match to TRBD1. Germline CDR1 reads LNHDA; CDR2 reads SQIVND (reference sequence). The CDR3 sequence is 15 residues long. The trim removed 6 bases at V and 2 bases at J, leaving 9 bases unmatched.

The chain has TRBV7-2 and TRBJ1-5; D is unclear. Trimming removed 4 bases from V and 0 bases from J, with 4 bases in between. The germline V gene has CDR1 SGHTA and CDR2 FQGNSA. This CDR3 region has 13 residues. In DNA, the CDR3 is TGTGCCAGCAGCTCTTATAGCAATCAGCCCCAGCATTTT. Translating gives CASSSYSNQPQHF.

The chain employs TRBV7-9 and TRBJ2-3; 8 bases match TRBD2. Trimming removed 4 bases from V and 0 bases from J; junction bases left unmatched: 6. Germline assignment: CDR1 SEHNR and CDR2 FQNEAQ (reference sequence). The CDR3 covers 16 residues. The CDR3 protein is CASSSVAGMSTDTQYF. CDR3 DNA sequence: TGTGCCAGCAGCTCTGTAGCGGGGATGAGCACAGATACGCAGTATTTT.

The chain recombines TRBV7-8 with TRBJ1-6; D not resolved. Germline CDR1 and CDR2: SGHVS and FQNEAQ. This CDR3 has 15 residues. V shed 4 bases and J shed 7 bases, with 14 bases lying between them. In nucleotides, the CDR3 is TGTGCCAGCAGCTCAGACCGAGGAGGGAATTCACCCCTCCACTTT. Translated, it gives CASSSDRGGNSPLHF.

The chain carries TRBV13 and TRBJ2-2; 9 nucleotides match TRBD1. Trimming removed 5 bases from V and 0 bases from J; junction bases left unmatched: 4. This CDR3 spans 16 amino acids. Germline CDR1 is PRHDT and CDR2 is FYEKMQ (reference sequence). The CDR3 loop reads CASSLWTGANTGELFF. CDR3 sequence (DNA): TGTGCCAGCAGCCTTTGGACAGGGGCGAACACCGGGGAGCTGTTTTTT.

V usage is TRBV19 and J usage is TRBJ2-3, with 14 bases that match TRBD2. Germline lookup yields CDR1 LNHDA and CDR2 SQIVND (reference sequence). The J segment lost 3 bases and the V segment lost 3 bases, leaving 5 bases of the junction unmatched. The CDR3 loop spans 17 amino acids. CDR3 nucleotide sequence: TGTGCCAGTAGTATTGGGACTAGCGGGAGAACGACAGATACGCAGTATTTT. Its translation: CASSIGTSGRTTDTQYF.

The V call is TRBV27, the J call TRBJ2-3; perhaps TRBD1 as D (5 bases). Between the trimmed V and J ends, which lost 2 bases and 4 bases, there was a span of 13 bases. Germline lookup yields CDR1 MNHEY and CDR2 SMNVEV (reference sequence). The CDR3 has 15 residues. CDR3 residues: CASSLMGQVPDTQYF. CDR3 DNA sequence: TGTGCCAGCAGTTTAATGGGGCAGGTACCAGATACGCAGTATTTT.

In this sample, this clone turned up a few times. This CDR3 is also generated by other DNA sequences in the sample. This chain joins TRBV29-1 and TRBJ1-1, with TRBD1 matching over 7 bases. The CDR3 is 13 amino acids. V lost 3 bases, J lost 1 base, and 2 bases stayed unmatched. Germline lookup yields CDR1 SQVTM and CDR2 ANQGSEA. This chain's CDR3 is CSVEGQPNTEAFF. The CDR3 DNA follows: TGCAGCGTTGAGGGACAGCCGAACACTGAAGCTTTCTTT.

The V call is TRBV15, the J call TRBJ2-1, with 7 bases identical to TRBD2. The CDR3 contains 14 residues. J lost 8 bases, V lost 3 bases, and 7 bases had no gene match. The germline CDR1 and CDR2 sequences are LNHNV and YYDKDF (reference sequence). CDR3 residues: CATSSLGLVDEQFF. CDR3 in DNA: TGTGCCACCAGCAGCCTCGGACTAGTCGATGAGCAGTTCTTC.

This clone was counted once. The rearrangement joins TRBV29-1 to TRBJ2-7; TRBD2 is a possible D gene (5 bases). The CDR3 extends over 11 amino acids. V shed 5 bases and J shed 4 bases, with 9 bases lying between them. Germline values: CDR1 SQVTM, CDR2 ANQGSEA. The CDR3 nucleotides read TGCAGCGTTCGACGGGGATACGAGCAGTACTTC. This encodes CSVRRGYEQYF.

The rearrangement joins TRBV27 to TRBJ2-7, with 9 positions matching TRBD2. The CDR3 has 14 residues. The germline V gene encodes CDR1 MNHEY and CDR2 SMNVEV (reference sequence). V lost 2 bases, J lost 4 bases, and 3 bases stayed unmatched. The CDR3 coding sequence is TGTGCCAGCAGTTTAGCGGGAGGGGGGTACGAGCAGTACTTC. Its protein product is CASSLAGGGYEQYF.